This TCR beta chain is from a study of neurological immune-mediated disorders. Study-wide points: CDR3 amino acid sequences of expanded clones were not shared across subjects, a result suggesting private repertoires in all groups.

Germline assignment: CDR1 DFQATT and CDR2 SNEGSKA (reference sequence). CDR3 length equals 14 residues. J lost 8 bases, V lost 6 bases, and 9 bases had no gene match. TCRdb processed the 5' RACE reads anew with MiXCR; each CDR3 protein has one entry. The sample holds 55,000 to 65,000 distinct CDR3 sequences, roughly 4% seen once. As for this clonotype: Its antigen is not known. Without the conserved terminal phenylalanine or tryptophan, this CDR3 likely stems from a read error.

The clonotype was recovered from a woman in her fifties or sixties with multiple sclerosis. The chain recombines TRBV20-1 with TRBJ2-1; TRBD1 matches at 11 bases. The sequenced sample was PBMCs. The CDR3: CSAWAGDRGYEQFN. The CDR3 DNA sequence: TGCAGTGCCTGGGCAGGGGACAGGGGGTATGAGCAGTTCAAC.